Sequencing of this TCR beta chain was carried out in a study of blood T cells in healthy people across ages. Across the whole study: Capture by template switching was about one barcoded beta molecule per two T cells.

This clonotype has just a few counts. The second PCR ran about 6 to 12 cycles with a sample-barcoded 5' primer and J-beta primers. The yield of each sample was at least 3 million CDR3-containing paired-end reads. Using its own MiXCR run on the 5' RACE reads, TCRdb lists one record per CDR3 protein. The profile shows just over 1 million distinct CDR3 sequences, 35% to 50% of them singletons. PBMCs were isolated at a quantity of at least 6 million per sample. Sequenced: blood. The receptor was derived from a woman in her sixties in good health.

The CDR3 sequence is CAPNPTGTSGTQETQYF. CDR3 DNA: TGTGCCCCAAACCCAACCGGGACTAGCGGGACTCAAGAGACCCAGTACTTC. This rearrangement joins TRBV25-1 to TRBJ2-5; the match to TRBD2 covers 13 bases. Trimming took 11 bases from V and 2 from J; bases not matched to a gene: 14. From germline, CDR1 is MGHDK and CDR2 SYGVNS. This CDR3 has 17 residues.